The present T cell receptor beta chain was sequenced within a study of T-cell memory formation after mild COVID-19. Findings and limits, study-wide: There were some responding clones in pre-infection memory, which suggested that cross-reactive memory had joined.

This clonotype was seen more than once but under ten times. Its antigen remains unknown. 5'RACE, which relied on constant-segment primers, yielded TCR alpha and TCR beta cDNA libraries carrying sample barcodes and UMIs. TCRdb re-called the 5' RACE reads with MiXCR, one entry per CDR3 protein. The sample holds some 200,000 distinct CDR3 sequences, 20% to 25% seen once. There are 14 residues in the CDR3. Germline values: CDR1 DFQATT, CDR2 SNEGSKA (reference sequence). Trimming removed 0 bases from V and 5 bases from J, with 13 bases in between. Material: PBMCs or a T cell subset sorted from them (not recorded which). The rearrangement joins TRBV20-1 to TRBJ2-5; D possibly corresponds to TRBD2 (6 bases). This clonotype was sampled from an adult woman who had mild COVID-19 (a few samples of this study predate the infection). Cell type and time point are not known. The CDR3 nucleotides are TGCAGTGCTAGAGAGGGGGACTCGCGGGAGACCCAGTACTTC. This sequence encodes CSAREGDSRETQYF.